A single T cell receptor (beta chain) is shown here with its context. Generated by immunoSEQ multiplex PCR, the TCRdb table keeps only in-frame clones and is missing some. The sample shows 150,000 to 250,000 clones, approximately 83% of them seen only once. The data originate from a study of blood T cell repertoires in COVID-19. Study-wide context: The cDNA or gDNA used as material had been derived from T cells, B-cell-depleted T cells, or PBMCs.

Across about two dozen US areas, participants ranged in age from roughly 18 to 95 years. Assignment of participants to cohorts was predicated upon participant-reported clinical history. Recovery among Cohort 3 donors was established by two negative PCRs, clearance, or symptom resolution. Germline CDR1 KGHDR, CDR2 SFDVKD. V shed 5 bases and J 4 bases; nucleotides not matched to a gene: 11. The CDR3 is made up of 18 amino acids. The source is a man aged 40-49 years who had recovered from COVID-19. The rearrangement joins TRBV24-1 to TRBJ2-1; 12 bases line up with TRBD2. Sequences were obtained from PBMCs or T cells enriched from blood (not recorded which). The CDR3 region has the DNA TGTGCCACCAGTGTTACTAGCGGGGGGCCAGGGGTATACAATGAGCAGTTCTTC. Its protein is CATSVTSGGPGVYNEQFF.